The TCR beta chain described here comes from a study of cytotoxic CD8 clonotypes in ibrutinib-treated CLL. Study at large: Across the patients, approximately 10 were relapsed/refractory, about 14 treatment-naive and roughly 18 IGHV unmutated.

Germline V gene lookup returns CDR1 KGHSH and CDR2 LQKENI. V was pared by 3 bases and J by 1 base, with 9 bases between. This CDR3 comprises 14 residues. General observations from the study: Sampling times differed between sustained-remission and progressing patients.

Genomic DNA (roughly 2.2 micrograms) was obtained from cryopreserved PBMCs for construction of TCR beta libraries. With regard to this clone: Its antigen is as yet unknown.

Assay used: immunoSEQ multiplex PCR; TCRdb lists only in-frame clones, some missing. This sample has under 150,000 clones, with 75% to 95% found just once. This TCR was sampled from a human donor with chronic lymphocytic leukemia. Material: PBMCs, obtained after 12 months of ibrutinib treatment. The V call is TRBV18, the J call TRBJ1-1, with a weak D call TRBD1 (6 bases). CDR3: CASSPDSKNTEAFF. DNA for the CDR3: TGTGCCAGCTCACCGGACAGCAAGAACACTGAAGCTTTCTTT.